The entry that follows covers one T cell receptor (beta chain) sequence. The antigen remains undetermined. The sample is drawn from a study of CD8+CD57+ T cells in acquired aplastic anemia. Findings of the study overall: With respect to CD8+ Simpson's diversity, patients and controls did not differ significantly.

The CDR3 contains 12 residues. Germline-derived CDR1 and CDR2 are SGHTA and FQGNSA. V was pared by 6 bases and J by 9 bases, with 12 bases between. For sequencing, patients were chosen who had shown expansion of CD8+CD57+ cells by flow cytometry. TCR beta VDJ and CDR3 profiling used genomic DNA as template. TCRdb processed the reads anew with MiXCR; each CDR3 protein has one entry. The sample yields about 160,000 distinct CDR3 sequences, 70% to 80% seen once. The sequence derives from a human donor with aplastic anemia. The chain employs TRBV7-2 and TRBJ2-1; D might be TRBD2 (6 bases). Sequenced sample: sorted CD4+, CD8+, or CD8+CD57+ T cells (not recorded which) from PBMCs. CDR3 protein: CASRFSGSEQFF. CDR3 coding DNA: TGTGCCAGCAGATTTAGCGGCAGTGAGCAGTTCTTC.